Listed below are T cell receptor beta chains from one sample, sequenced in a study of human T cells and chemical hapten exposure. TCRdb used MiXCR to reprocess the RACE reads, holding one entry per CDR3 protein. Of approximately 400,000 distinct CDR3 sequences listed, less than 6.5% are singletons. Sequencing used whole blood, obtained in connection with sensitization to the hapten diphenylcyclopropenone (DPC). These receptors were taken from a woman in her fifties or sixties with alopecia areata. Some clones in this sample may be carry-over from other donors' samples. The conserved cysteine and the conserved F or W are not part of the CDR3 here. The D gene is left open where the match is weak.

TRBV20-1 10 . SASGEADTQY
TRBV27 13 TRBD1 ASSPPGTGYNEQF
TRBV9 13 . ASSVVNTLTGELF
TRBV14 12 . ASSQEARHSPLH
TRBV28 12 . ASSSGPSPETQY
TRBV24-1 16 . ATSAPRGPSSGANVLT
TRBV6-2/TRBV6-3 11 . ASAGLLNQPQH
TRBV20-1 18 TRBD2 SARRWGQREAGGPRDEQF
TRBV20-1 10 . SAREGSYGYT
TRBV5-6 13 . ASSPRALPNSPLH
TRBV11-2 14 . ASSRKAGLNTGELF
TRBV14 13 . ASSQDHLYQETQY
TRBV29-1 11 . SAYGLGGDTQY
TRBV28 12 TRBD1 ASSARDRGYEQY
TRBV2 11 . ASTLRSNNEQF
TRBV9 12 . ASSVARDRSPLH
TRBV28 13 TRBD2 ASSLPLRGGNEQF
TRBV29-1 13 . SVQTGLQYNSPLH
TRBV6-2/TRBV6-3 11 TRBD1 ASNILTGGEQF
TRBV14 12 . ASSPRERGDGYT
TRBV29-1 10 . SVRQDYNEQF
TRBV28 12 . ASGGGADTDAQY
TRBV4-3 13 . ASSQVGAGQETQY
TRBV3-1 14 . ASSQDPQGNQETQY
TRBV3-1 12 . ASSREQENTEAF
TRBV6-1 12 TRBD1 ASSGGQGWTEAF
TRBV29-1 10 . SVEDINYGYT
TRBV30 11 . AWTWLRGDEQF